This TCR beta chain was sequenced for a study of T cells in Graves' hyperthyroidism and ophthalmopathy. The germline V and J ends were trimmed by 5 bases and 0 bases, with 17 bases remaining between them. The CDR3 runs 16 residues. Germline V gene data show CDR1 as MNHNS and CDR2 as SASEGT. Study-level points and caveats: Stable hyperthyroidism was told apart from ophthalmopathy by a model built on 13 V-J features.

RNA transcripts were the template for amplifying TCR beta CDR3 regions. With the HTBI primer set, the TCR CDR3 went through a first round of RT-PCR. TCRdb itself ran the multiplex PCR reads through MiXCR, one entry per CDR3 protein. Of about 400,000 distinct CDR3 sequences in the sample, approximately 14% are singletons; the top ten hold roughly 7.7%. Stability of Graves' hyperthyroidism was defined as absent ophthalmopathy progression within 18 months. More than 8 ml fresh peripheral blood yielded the PBMCs. This clonotype has at least ten counts. Its matching antigen is unknown. This TCR was recovered from a young woman with Graves' hyperthyroidism. The sequenced sample was blood. The chain joins TRBV6-1 to TRBJ2-7; tentatively, D is TRBD2 (6 bases). The DNA for the CDR3 is TGTGCCAGCAGTCCTCCCGGTTGGGGGGACTCCTACGAGCAGTACTTC. It encodes CASSPPGWGDSYEQYF.